This T cell receptor beta chain was found in a study of cytomegalovirus exposure and HLA in healthy donors (dated 2017 in TCRdb). In terms of the full investigation: According to an earlier analysis of 450 to 650 of the donors, some 180 million T cells yielded 117 million unique TCR beta sequences and more than 250 Gb of sequence data. An early release that covered roughly 600 HLA-typed donors contained around 330 gigabases of sequencing data and tens of millions of unique TCR sequences. Of the roughly 420 genotyped donors, approximately 81% were placed in the genetic ancestry cluster associated with self-reported Caucasian donors. The study aimed to test whether cataloging public T cell receptors could reveal signatures of past pathogen exposure. The T cell repertoires of 670 or so subjects were profiled by immunosequencing and related to cytomegalovirus serostatus. Along with the approximately 700-subject first cohort, a separate validation cohort of roughly 110 different subjects was used. High-throughput TCR immunosequencing, statistical association of individual TCRs with disease status, and machine learning were combined to predict cytomegalovirus infection status. A later analysis re-examined previously published TCR beta repertoires from roughly 650 donors and added high-resolution HLA genotyping to investigate patterns of TCR occurrence. Rather than using new phenotypic data, the later analysis identified candidate immune exposures from TCR beta sequences and from how often those sequences occurred across donors. In an earlier analysis of over 550 of the donors, high-throughput TCR beta sequencing was used to judge whether each TCR beta V gene segment behaved as functional or pseudogenic. Donor age, sex, ethnicity and CMV serostatus were collected together with the repertoire data. A later genetic analysis used genome-wide SNP genotypes for about 55% of the 666 donors, treating that subset as a discovery cohort. Every discovery cohort repertoire had been produced on one sequencing platform. Both class I and class II loci were covered by HLA typing, at four-digit resolution. Typing coverage differed by locus: A, B, C, DRB1 and DQB1 were typed in roughly 629-640 donors, DQA1 in 522, DPA1 in approximately 610, and DPB1 in approximately 450. Four or five DR-DQ haplotypes were handled as single units for association and clustering because linkage in the cohort was strong. On average, roughly 250,000 unique TCR beta nucleotide sequences were sequenced per donor among a few hundred genotyped donors of the cohort, with roughly 18% of those sequences being non-productive. The study at large found these results: Strong co-occurrence of HLA alleles, especially DR and DQ, made assigning TCR associations to individual alleles difficult. In an earlier analysis of 587 of the donors, most TCR beta V segments appeared in productive rearrangements about 87% or about 30% of the time, broadly matching IMGT annotations. Sequencing depth was assumed to be roughly uniform across donors in the presence/absence analyses, though that assumption may not hold. A cluster of highly shared sequence variants was judged likely to be a technical artifact of the sequencing pipeline. The classifier was reported to diagnose cytomegalovirus status with high specificity and sensitivity in both the original and validation cohorts. A later genetic analysis associated a missense DCLRE1C variant with V-gene and J-gene trimming of TCR beta chains, and an independent cohort replicated the association. Across donors, most TCR sequences were observed very rarely, whereas some public TCRs were present in many individuals. Because some donors lacked HLA typing at each locus, the association tests relied only on the typed subset. Because counts were too low, around 18 rarely observed V segments, including chromosome 9 orphons, were left out of the earlier analysis of some 600 of the donors. Only TCR beta chains were sequenced in this cohort, and the absence of alpha or paired-chain data limited detectable features. Several of the top co-occurrence clusters appeared to be linked to parvovirus B19, influenza, CMV and Epstein-Barr virus, according to a later analysis. Linkage disequilibrium might explain the correlated functional status among segregating V segments, but an unknown experimental factor could not be ruled out. Most CMV-associated TCR beta chains appeared to be HLA-restricted in a later analysis, and the HLA associations seemed to be driven largely by CMV exposure. Compared with equally common non-associated chains, HLA-associated TCR beta chains in a later analysis were more clonally expanded and had lower generation probabilities. The only immune exposure information available for the cohort was CMV serostatus. In a later analysis, 16,951 TCR beta sequences were associated with specific HLA alleles at a false discovery rate of 0.05. A total of 150 to 200 TCR beta chains were listed by the study as associated with cytomegalovirus. A further reported finding was that TCR beta sequences accurately predicted the HLA-A and HLA-B alleles for most subjects in the first cohort. Compared with the approximately 710-donor mean, donors in an Asian-associated ancestry cluster had fewer N-insertions in productive TCRs, according to a later genetic analysis. In vitro tests confirmed that three of the cytomegalovirus-associated TCR beta chains recognize cytomegalovirus antigens. According to a later analysis, TCR association rates differed among HLA loci, with DRB1 alleles showing the most associated TCRs and HLA-C alleles showing the fewest. The 87-base-pair reads could not distinguish some IMGT-functional V segments, including TRBV6-2 and TRBV6-3, so those segments were excluded. The authors suggested that the approach could potentially be generalized to other disease states and immunological phenotypes.

The cohort comprised some 730 healthy bone marrow donors. All cohort members were sampled while nominally healthy, although unrecorded immune exposures were likely present. The donor was CMV seronegative and was included in the group of a few hundred seronegative cohort members. Every donor gave a peripheral blood sample, and the peripheral blood mononuclear cells from that sample were used for TCR beta sequencing. Genomic DNA was extracted from the blood cell samples with the Qiagen DNeasy Blood Extraction Kit. A word on this clone: Its binding antigen is unknown. No base quality information exists; no much larger clone differs at one position.

The germline V gene gives CDR1 as SNHLY and CDR2 as FYNNEI. V and J are trimmed by 5 bases and 4 bases, and the gene matches miss 19 bases of the junction. The CDR3 sequence holds 18 residues, the cysteine and phenylalanine included. Only the CDR3 DNA stays, 54 bases, in frame from base 1. Library generation was performed with the immunoSEQ multiplex PCR assay. For the multiplex PCR, a mixture combining 60 forward primers for TCR Vbeta segments and 13 reverse primers for TCR Jbeta segments was used. Amplification of the CDR3 region of rearranged TCR beta genes was performed with a multiplex PCR assay on genomic DNA. The amplified TCR beta libraries were sequenced on the Illumina HiSeq System as 87-base-pair reads. The original pipeline was this. A later analysis tallied 80 million to 95 million unique TCR beta chains across the 666 repertoires, and roughly 11 million of those chains were shared by two or more donors. Raw reads were error-corrected and collapsed into unique sequences with a nearest-neighbor algorithm that merged closely related sequences to remove PCR and sequencing errors. Alignment of CDR3 sequences to IMGT reference sequences was used to assign V, D and J gene segments. For a sequence to be retained, at least a six-nucleotide match to both a V gene segment and a J gene segment was required. Rearrangements were classified as productive when the CDR3 lacked stop codons and remained in frame with V and J, and all other rearrangements were classified as non-productive. CDR3 was defined according to IMGT convention as the region running from the second conserved V-encoded cysteine to the conserved J-encoded phenylalanine. In an earlier analysis of 500 to 650 of the donors, sequences lacking an unambiguous match to a single V gene segment were excluded. In an earlier analysis of 587 of the donors, a V segment was called functional when productive rearrangements were above 56.7%, and segregating when the standard deviation between donors exceeded 5%. A statistical classification framework was built for diagnosing cytomegalovirus status from the catalog of TCR beta chain sequences. In a later analysis, TCR nucleotide sequences were compared against IMGT/GENE-DB human TR gene sequences so that V and J genes could be assigned. The TCRdist pipeline was used in a later analysis to assign CDR3 sequences and most-parsimonious VDJ recombination scenarios. A later analysis defined each TCR beta chain by its CDR3 amino acid sequence plus V-gene family, and excluded reads lacking a unique V-gene family. A later analysis removed 550 to 650 highly shared, low-generation-probability nucleotide sequences to deal with suspected cross-contamination and a sequencing artifact. In a later analysis, a clonal expansion index for each public chain was calculated from normalized within-repertoire ranks of inferred template counts. In a later analysis, generation probabilities were computed with a VDJ recombination model fitted to out-of-frame rearrangements, and the resulting probabilities were checked against IGoR. In a later analysis, hypergeometric tests were used to score TCR-TCR, TCR-HLA and TCR-CMV co-occurrence, with a repertoire-size bias correction applied to TCR pairs. False discovery rates were estimated in a later analysis by permuting HLA or CMV assignments 20 times. In a later analysis, co-occurring TCRs were grouped using DBSCAN, and TCRdist sequence similarity was added for clustering within HLA-allele-positive subsets. Co-occurrence clustering excluded repertoires with fewer than 30,000 or more than 120,000 public chains, plus five with anomalous nucleotide sharing. The source is immuneACCESS, and TCRdb retained only in-frame sequences with V and J called. Part of the clones is not carried over; for the studies checked, unresolved V genes explain less than half of this, and the remainder is unexplained. V and J calls and clone size are those listed in that table; D and trimming were worked out from the DNA. For this sample there are 200,000 to 250,000 clones; around 83% appear just once. The ten top clones hold around 1.5% of the sample.

The rearrangement joined TRBV2 to TRBJ1-2, with 7 central nucleotides matching TRBD1. This clonotype was sampled from a girl aged 10 to 17 in good health and CMV-seronegative. Sequencing was carried out using PBMCs. The nucleotide sequence reads TGTGCCAGCAGTCCCAATAACTTACCGGGACAGAGTCGCTATGGCTACACCTTC. Its translation is CASSPNNLPGQSRYGYTF.